This TCR beta chain was recorded in a study of cytomegalovirus exposure and HLA in healthy donors. General study points: The productive fraction for most TCR beta V segments was about 87% or about 30% in an earlier analysis. V- and J-gene trimming in TCR beta was tied to a missense DCLRE1C variant by an analysis performed later. Presence/absence analyses assumed roughly uniform sequencing depth across donors, which may not hold.

PCR used 60 Vbeta primers and 13 Jbeta primers. Profiling relied on immunoSEQ multiplex PCR, and the TCRdb table lists in-frame clones only, not all of them. The sample lists around 150,000 clones, roughly 77% occurring once. From germline, CDR1 is SGHTS and CDR2 YDEGEE. V lost 0 bases, J lost 7 bases, and 13 bases lay in between. This CDR3 region has 15 residues. As to this clone: Its specificity is not known.

The chain recombines TRBV5-8 with TRBJ2-2, with D maybe TRBD1 (5 bases). Sequenced: PBMCs. The receptor was isolated from a young man in good health and CMV-seropositive. The CDR3 is CASSLGSGYHGELFF. CDR3 coding DNA: TGTGCCAGCAGCTTGGGATCAGGGTACCACGGGGAGCTGTTTTTT.